Presented here are 5 T cell receptor beta chains from one specimen sequenced in a study of blood T cell repertoires in COVID-19. Profiled with immunoSEQ multiplex PCR; TCRdb holds only in-frame clones, not every one. The table records 150,000 to 200,000 clones, approximately 88% of them present only once. Sample: PBMCs or T cells enriched from blood (not recorded which). The receptors here all came from a woman aged 55-69 years who had recovered from COVID-19.

The chain is built from TRBV29-1 and TRBJ2-7; the match to TRBD1 covers 9 bases. CDR3 length equals 11 residues. Germline V CDR1 and CDR2: SQVTM, ANQGSEA. J was trimmed by 9 bases and V by 5 bases; bases with no gene match: 5. CDR3 DNA: TGCAGCGTTCGGACAGGGGTAGGGCAGTACTTC. Translated: CSVRTGVGQYF.

The gene calls are TRBV28 and TRBJ1-1; no definite D call. The ends were cut back, 8 bases at V and 1 base at J, with 14 bases in the middle. This CDR3 is 14 amino acids long. Per germline, CDR1 MDHEN and CDR2 SYDVKM. CDR3: CASLMGGPNTEAFF. CDR3 DNA sequence: TGTGCCAGCCTTATGGGCGGGCCGAACACTGAAGCTTTCTTT. The complete variable domain, with remaining parts taken from reference TRBV28 and TRBJ1-1, reads DVKVTQSSRYLVKRTGEKVFLECVQDMDHENMFWYRQDPGLGLRLIYFSYDVKMKEKGDIPEGYSVSREKKERFSLILESASTNQTSMYLCASLMGGPNTEAFFGQGTRLTVV.

The V and J genes are TRBV29-1 and TRBJ2-1, with TRBD2 as a possible D gene (5 bases). The germline CDR1 and CDR2 sequences are SQVTM and ANQGSEA. Trimming shortened V by 7 bases and J by 5 bases, and 12 bases separated the two germline ends. This CDR3 comprises 12 residues. The CDR3 region is CSAGGTHNEQFF. The CDR3 coding sequence is TGCAGCGCCGGAGGCACCCACAATGAGCAGTTCTTC.

This chain joins TRBV3-1 (or the pseudogene TRBV3-2) and TRBJ2-5; D remains unclear. This CDR3 spans 14 amino acids. Per the germline V gene, CDR1 is LGHDT and CDR2 is YNNKEL (reference sequence). With 0 bases removed from V and 5 bases from J, the gap between germline ends came to 10 bases. CDR3 in amino acids: CASSQDAPVETQYF. CDR3 nucleotide sequence: TGTGCCAGCAGCCAAGATGCGCCTGTTGAGACCCAGTACTTC.

This rearrangement joins TRBV2 to TRBJ2-7, with D maybe TRBD1 (6 bases). This CDR3 has 16 residues. V dropped 3 bases and J dropped 4 bases, with 19 bases sitting between them. In germline, CDR1 is SNHLY, CDR2 FYNNEI. This chain's CDR3 is CASSDMGHRLGYEQYF. The CDR3 region has the DNA TGTGCCAGCAGTGATATGGGACACCGCTTGGGGTACGAGCAGTACTTC. The full variable domain, rest sourced from reference TRBV2 and TRBJ2-7, is EPEVTQTPSHQVTQMGQEVILRCVPISNHLYFYWYRQILGQKVEFLVSFYNNEISEKSEIFDDQFSVERPDGSNFTLKIRSTKLEDSAMYFCASSDMGHRLGYEQYFGPGTRLTVT.